This T cell receptor (beta chain) was documented in a study of T cell responses to AZD1222 COVID-19 vaccine. Study findings and constraints: Vaccine-associated CD4 TCRs spanned spike, dominant at 160-218 and 743-854.

Sequencing used immunoSEQ multiplex PCR; TCRdb keeps in-frame clones, though not all of them. The repertoire has 150,000 or so clones, roughly 91% of them found once; the top ten carry about 1.5%. On this clone: Its specificity is unknown.

Per germline, CDR1 SGDLS and CDR2 YYNGEE. Trimming cost V 4 bases and J 3 bases; bases outside gene matches: 6. The CDR3 length is 16 residues. This clonotype was sampled from an adult in good health. Material: peripheral blood, obtained on day 0 of AZD1222 vaccination. The V and J genes are TRBV9 and TRBJ2-1, with TRBD2 matching over 11 bases. CDR3 in amino acids: CASSLLSGGDYNEQFF. The CDR3 DNA is TGTGCCAGCAGCCTCCTTAGCGGGGGGGACTACAATGAGCAGTTCTTC. The full variable domain, its missing parts supplied by reference TRBV9 and TRBJ2-1, is DSGVTQTPKHLITATGQRVTLRCSPRSGDLSVYWYQQSLDQGLQFLIQYYNGEERAKGNILERFSAQQFPDLHSELNLSSLELGDSALYFCASSLLSGGDYNEQFFGPGTRLTVL.